The 24 T cell receptor beta chains below were found in one sample sequenced in a study of shared clonotypes between healthy human individuals. Assay: immunoSEQ multiplex PCR; the TCRdb copy retains only in-frame clones and omits some. The table lists about 1,900,000 clones, roughly 95% of them singletons. Terminally differentiated effector memory CD45RA+ cells were left out of the naive CD8 fraction, which was CD45RO-negative and positively selected for CCR7. Specimen: naive CD8+ T cells sorted from blood. These receptor sequences come from a young man in good health.

This CDR3 reads CASSPRDPTDTQYF. In DNA form, the CDR3 reads TGTGCCAGCAGTCCCCGGGACCCCACAGATACGCAGTATTTT. The chain couples TRBV6-5 to TRBJ2-3; D is tentatively TRBD1 or TRBD2 (5 bases each). The germline V gene has CDR1 MNHEY and CDR2 SVGAGI. This CDR3 is 14 amino acids long. Trimming pared 5 bases from V and 2 bases from J, leaving 11 bases between.

This sequence joins TRBV11-2 and TRBJ2-1; the match to TRBD2 covers 10 bases. Germline assignment: CDR1 SGHAT and CDR2 FQNNGV. The CDR3 loop spans 15 amino acids. V gave up 1 base and J gave up 7 bases; unmatched junction bases: 4. CDR3 nucleotides: TGTGCCAGCAGCTTAGGGCTAGCGGGAGATAATGAGCAGTTCTTC. The encoded protein is CASSLGLAGDNEQFF.

This clone was picked up a small number of times. The V and J genes are TRBV2 and TRBJ1-6; D ambiguous. The CDR3 length is 12 residues. V was pared by 5 bases and J by 7 bases, with 6 bases between. Germline V gives CDR1 SNHLY, CDR2 FYNNEI. In nucleotides, the CDR3 is TGTGCCAGCAGTTCAGAGAATTCACCCCTCCACTTT. Encoded protein: CASSSENSPLHF.

Remarks on this clone: This specimen includes other DNA sequences encoding the same CDR3. CDR3 region: CASSQVAGGSYEQYF. In DNA form, the CDR3 reads TGCGCCAGCAGCCAAGTAGCGGGAGGCAGCTACGAGCAGTACTTC. The V call is TRBV4-1, the J call TRBJ2-7; 10 bases fit TRBD2. The CDR3 sequence is 15 residues long. The ends lost 1 base at V and 3 bases at J; junction bases unmatched: 3. Per germline, CDR1 MGHRA and CDR2 YSYEKL.

This clone was seen a single time. Other DNA sequences in the same sample also yield this CDR3. V is TRBV6-6 and J is TRBJ2-7; D unresolved. V was clipped by 3 bases and J by 2 bases, with 8 bases between them. This CDR3 has 13 amino acids. Germline-derived CDR1 and CDR2 are MNHNY and SVGAGI (reference sequence). CDR3 residues: CASSYGGTYEQYF. The CDR3 nucleotides read TGTGCCAGCAGTTATGGCGGAACCTACGAGCAGTACTTC.

The rearrangement uses TRBV6-5 and TRBJ2-3; a weak D match, TRBD1 (5 bases). The length of the CDR3 is 14 residues. V dropped 6 bases and J dropped 2 bases, with 12 bases sitting between them. CDR1 and CDR2 (germline): MNHEY, SVGAGI. The CDR3 here is CASSQTAITDTQYF. The CDR3 coding sequence is TGTGCCAGCAGCCAGACAGCGATCACAGATACGCAGTATTTT.

This clone showed up just a few times. The genes are TRBV7-9 and TRBJ1-2; a weak D match, TRBD1 (6 bases). Trimming stripped 0 bases from V and 4 bases from J, with 15 bases between. There are 16 residues in the CDR3. Per germline, CDR1 SEHNR and CDR2 FQNEAQ (reference sequence). The CDR3 reads CASSLAEGGAGYGYTF. The CDR3 DNA reads as TGTGCCAGCAGCTTAGCGGAGGGGGGCGCTGGCTATGGCTACACCTTC.

This rearrangement joins TRBV7-8 to TRBJ2-3, with TRBD1 identical over 8 bases. CDR1 and CDR2 (germline): SGHVS, FQNEAQ. V shed 5 bases, J shed 2 bases, and the junction held 18 bases outside the gene matches. This CDR3 is 19 amino acids long. CDR3 sequence reads: CASSPIPGQDRRDTDTQYF. Here the CDR3 DNA reads TGTGCCAGCAGCCCCATCCCGGGACAGGACAGGAGGGACACAGATACGCAGTATTTT.

A note on this clone: This CDR3 is also generated by other DNA sequences in the sample. The chain links TRBV27 to TRBJ2-2; D is uncertain. Germline V gene sequence: CDR1 MNHEY, CDR2 SMNVEV (reference sequence). The germline V and J ends were trimmed by 1 base and 5 bases, with 5 bases remaining between them. The CDR3 contains 13 residues. For the CDR3, the DNA is TGTGCCAGCAGTTTATGGGGTACCGGGGAGCTGTTTTTT. This sequence encodes CASSLWGTGELFF.

The V gene is TRBV12-5, the J gene TRBJ1-1; D unresolved. V was pared by 2 bases and J by 1 base, with 5 bases between. Germline V gene sequence: CDR1 LGHNT, CDR2 FRNRAP. This CDR3 is built from 13 residues. CDR3: CASGLYGNTEAFF. In DNA form, the CDR3 reads TGTGCTAGTGGTTTGTACGGGAACACTGAAGCTTTCTTT.

The V gene is TRBV4-3, the J gene TRBJ2-1; TRBD2 matches 7 bases. Germline V CDR1 and CDR2: LGHNA, YSLEER. V was clipped by 5 bases and J by 4 bases; unmatched bases: 8. The CDR3 has 15 amino acids. DNA for the CDR3: TGCGCCAGCAGCTGGGTGGCGGGAGAGTACAATGAGCAGTTCTTC. This encodes CASSWVAGEYNEQFF.

V gene TRBV2 combines with J gene TRBJ2-1; 16 bases fit TRBD2. The CDR3 totals 17 residues. Per germline, CDR1 SNHLY and CDR2 FYNNEI. Unmatched junction bases numbered 11, after V lost 2 bases and J lost 13 bases. The CDR3 coding sequence is TGTGCCAGCAGTGAACCCCCCGGGACTAGCGGGGGGGTTTGTCAGTTCTTC. This gives the protein CASSEPPGTSGGVCQFF.

This clone has just one count. CDR3 sequence reads: CASSISGTAFGGNTEAFF. The CDR3 DNA is TGTGCCAGCAGCATCTCCGGGACAGCGTTTGGGGGGAACACTGAAGCTTTCTTT. V usage is TRBV2 and J usage is TRBJ1-1; 7 bases match TRBD1. Losses at the gene ends were 6 bases for V and 1 base for J; bases not matched to a gene: 17. Germline V gene sequence: CDR1 SNHLY, CDR2 FYNNEI. This CDR3 has 18 residues.

The chain recombines TRBV27 with TRBJ1-6; 7 bases agree with TRBD1. Germline V lookup: CDR1 MNHEY, CDR2 SMNVEV (reference sequence). CDR3 length: 14 residues. Trimming took 8 bases from V and 5 from J; bases not matched to a gene: 6. The DNA for the CDR3 is TGTGCCAGCGCCGGGACAGAACATAATTCACCCCTCCACTTT. Its translation is CASAGTEHNSPLHF.

Points on this clone: This specimen includes other DNA sequences encoding the same CDR3. The chain joins TRBV4-1 to TRBJ2-7; 9 bases map to TRBD2. CDR3 length equals 15 residues. V was pared by 1 base and J by 3 bases, with 4 bases of the junction left unmatched. Germline V gives CDR1 MGHRA, CDR2 YSYEKL. As DNA, the CDR3 is TGCGCCAGCAGCCAAGCTGCGGGGGGGTTCTACGAGCAGTACTTC. Its translation is CASSQAAGGFYEQYF.

The chain has TRBV5-8 and TRBJ2-7; D gene unclear. CDR3 size: 14 residues. The V end was cut by 0 bases, the J end by 2 bases, with 9 bases between. Germline values: CDR1 SGHTS, CDR2 YDEGEE. CDR3 nucleotide sequence: TGTGCCAGCAGCTTGGCGATTGGGGCCTACGAGCAGTACTTC. It encodes CASSLAIGAYEQYF.

In regard to this clone: One junction end does not reproduce the germline sequence, and a read error may be involved. J is TRBJ2-3 and V is TRBV7-7; D remains unclear. Germline CDR1 and CDR2: SSHAT and FNYEAQ (reference sequence). This CDR3 is built from 13 residues. The CDR3 sequence is CASSLVPTDTQYF. The CDR3, as DNA: TGTGCTAGCAGCTTAGTCCCGACAGATACGCAGTATTTT. Complete variable domain (other parts from reference TRBV7-7 and TRBJ2-3): GAGVSQSPRYKVTKRGQDVTLRCDPISSHATLYWYQQALGQGPEFLTYFNYEAQPDKSGLPSDRFSAERPEGSISTLTIQRTEQRDSAMYRCASSLVPTDTQYFGPGTRLTVL.

This rearrangement joins TRBV9 to TRBJ2-7; D unclear. The V gene lost 3 bases and the J gene lost 0 bases, with 4 bases spanning the gap. The CDR3 is 12 residues long. Germline-derived CDR1 and CDR2 are SGDLS and YYNGEE. Here the CDR3 DNA reads TGTGCCAGCAGCGACCACTCCTACGAGCAGTACTTC. Protein product: CASSDHSYEQYF.

V is TRBV4-1 and J is TRBJ1-6, with D perhaps TRBD1 (5 bases). The CDR3 totals 17 residues. Germline CDR1 MGHRA, CDR2 YSYEKL. V gave up 4 bases and J gave up 0 bases, with 13 bases separating them. For the CDR3, the DNA is TGCGCCAGCAGCCTCCAACAGGTCAGCTCCTATAATTCACCCCTCCACTTT. Translation gives CASSLQQVSSYNSPLHF.

The chain couples TRBV11-2 to TRBJ2-1; D possibly corresponds to TRBD1 (5 bases). The V and J ends lost 0 bases and 7 bases respectively, with 13 bases between them. Germline assignment: CDR1 SGHAT and CDR2 FQNNGV. The CDR3 extends over 15 amino acids. CDR3 nucleotide sequence: TGTGCCAGCAGCTTAGACAGGGCTTCCATGAATGAGCAGTTCTTC. Encoded protein: CASSLDRASMNEQFF.

DNA of the CDR3: TGTGCCAGCAGCCCCCCCGGACACTACCTTGAAAAACTGTTTTTT. Protein: CASSPPGHYLEKLFF. The chain carries TRBV7-9 and TRBJ1-4, with a tentative D call TRBD1 (5 bases). This CDR3 has 15 residues. The V end was cut by 5 bases, the J end by 7 bases, with 17 bases between. Germline assignment: CDR1 SEHNR and CDR2 FQNEAQ (reference sequence).

The rearrangement uses TRBV6-1 and TRBJ2-3; the D is unclear. The germline V and J ends were trimmed by 7 bases and 0 bases, with 14 bases remaining between them. This CDR3 has 15 residues. CDR1 MNHNS and CDR2 SASEGT come from the germline V gene. As DNA, the CDR3 is TGTGCCAGCACTGGTAGAATCTCTAGCACAGATACGCAGTATTTT. Protein: CASTGRISSTDTQYF.

The CDR3 reads CASSSRTSLSTDTQYF. The CDR3 DNA is TGTGCCAGCAGTTCCCGGACTAGTCTCAGCACAGATACGCAGTATTTT. The chain is built from TRBV27 and TRBJ2-3; 7 bases match TRBD2. V lost 4 bases to trimming and J lost 0 bases; unmatched junction nucleotides: 7. Looked up from germline, CDR1 is MNHEY and CDR2 is SMNVEV (reference sequence). This CDR3 spans 16 amino acids.

The chain recombines TRBV7-9 with TRBJ2-5; 10 nucleotides agree with TRBD2. V gave up 5 bases and J gave up 2 bases; unmatched junction bases: 11. The CDR3 is 17 residues long. Germline V gene data show CDR1 as SEHNR and CDR2 as FQNEAQ (reference sequence). The CDR3 nucleotides read TGTGCCAGCAGCCTCGAAATCGGACTAGCGGCTCAAGAGACCCAGTACTTC. Translation: CASSLEIGLAAQETQYF. The full variable domain, completed using reference TRBV7-9 and TRBJ2-5, is DTGVSQNPRHKITKRGQNVTFRCDPISEHNRLYWYRQTLGQGPEFLTYFQNEAQLEKSRLLSDRFSAERPKGSFSTLEIQRTEQGDSAMYLCASSLEIGLAAQETQYFGPGTRLLVL.